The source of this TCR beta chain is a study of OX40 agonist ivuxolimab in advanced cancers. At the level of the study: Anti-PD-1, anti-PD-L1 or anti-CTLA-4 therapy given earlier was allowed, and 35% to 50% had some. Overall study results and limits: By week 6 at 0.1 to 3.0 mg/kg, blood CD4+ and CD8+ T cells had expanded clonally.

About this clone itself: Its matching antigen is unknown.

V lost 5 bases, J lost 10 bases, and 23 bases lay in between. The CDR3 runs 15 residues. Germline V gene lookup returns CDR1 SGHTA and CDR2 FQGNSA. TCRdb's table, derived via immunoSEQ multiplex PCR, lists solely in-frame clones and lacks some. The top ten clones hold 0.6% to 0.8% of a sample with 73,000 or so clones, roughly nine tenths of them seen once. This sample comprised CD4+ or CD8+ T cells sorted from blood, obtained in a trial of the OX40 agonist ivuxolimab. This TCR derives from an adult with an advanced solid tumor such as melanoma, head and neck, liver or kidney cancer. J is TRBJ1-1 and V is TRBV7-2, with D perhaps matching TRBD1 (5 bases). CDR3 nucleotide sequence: TGTGCCAGCAGCCCTCCTTCCGGGACCTCCAGTGGAGCTTTCTTT. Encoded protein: CASSPPSGTSSGAFF.